This T cell receptor beta chain was profiled in a study of vaccination and CD4 T cells after COVID-19. Study information: A positive SARS-CoV-2 nasal swab PCR result was recorded for each convalescent patient; nine were mild and one severe. Overlapping spike peptides of SARS-CoV-2, HCoV-NL63, HCoV-OC43 and HCoV-229E were used, and cells were stimulated with them.

This clonotype appeared a few times. Its antigen is unidentified. Once obtained from cultured CD4+ T cells, the DNA was sequenced using the Oncomine TCR Beta short-read assay. Via MiXCR, TCRdb re-called the PCR reads, giving one row per CDR3 protein. Of some 3,500 distinct CDR3 sequences listed, under 20% are singletons. The treatment is: approximately nine-day PBMC culture with coronavirus spike peptide pools or control peptides (ViraFEST assay). ViraFEST expanded antigen-specific T cells with peptide pools, then sequenced TCRs. Germline V gene data show CDR1 as MNHNS and CDR2 as SASEGT. The CDR3 sequence is 14 residues long. Between the trimmed V and J ends, which lost 11 bases and 5 bases, there was a span of 21 bases.

The source of this sequence is a human donor who had recovered from COVID-19. The gene calls are TRBV6-1 and TRBJ1-1; a possible D gene is TRBD1 (6 bases). The specimen sequenced was CD4+ T cells from blood, cultured in vitro. Here the CDR3 reads CAARPQQGGTEAFF. The CDR3 nucleotides are TGTGCCGCCCGCCCCCAACAGGGAGGTACTGAAGCTTTCTTT.